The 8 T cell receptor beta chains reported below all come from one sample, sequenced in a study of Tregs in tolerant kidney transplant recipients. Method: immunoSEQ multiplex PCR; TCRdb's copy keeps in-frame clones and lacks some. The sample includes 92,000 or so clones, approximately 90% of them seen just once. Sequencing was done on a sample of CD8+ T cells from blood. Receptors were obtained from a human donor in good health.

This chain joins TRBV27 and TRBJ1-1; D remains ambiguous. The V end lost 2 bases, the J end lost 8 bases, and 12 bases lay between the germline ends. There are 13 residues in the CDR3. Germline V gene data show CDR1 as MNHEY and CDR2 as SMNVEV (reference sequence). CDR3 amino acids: CASSLLGGVEAFF. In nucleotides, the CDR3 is TGTGCCAGCAGTTTACTGGGTGGGGTCGAAGCTTTCTTT.

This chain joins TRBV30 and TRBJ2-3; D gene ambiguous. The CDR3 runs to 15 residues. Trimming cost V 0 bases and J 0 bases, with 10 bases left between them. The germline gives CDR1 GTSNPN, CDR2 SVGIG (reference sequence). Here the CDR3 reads CAWSVSILSTDTQYF. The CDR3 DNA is TGTGCCTGGAGTGTATCCATCCTTAGCACAGATACGCAGTATTTT.

The CDR3 DNA reads TGTGCCAGCGGCTTCTACGAGCAGTACTTC. Protein sequence: CASGFYEQYF. This chain uses TRBV9 with TRBJ2-7; D remains ambiguous. V was clipped by 7 bases and J by 3 bases, with 5 bases between them. CDR3 length: 10 residues. The V gene's germline CDR1 is SGDLS and CDR2 YYNGEE. Full variable domain (outside the CDR3, taken from reference TRBV9 and TRBJ2-7): DSGVTQTPKHLITATGQRVTLRCSPRSGDLSVYWYQQSLDQGLQFLIQYYNGEERAKGNILERFSAQQFPDLHSELNLSSLELGDSALYFCASGFYEQYFGPGTRLTVT.

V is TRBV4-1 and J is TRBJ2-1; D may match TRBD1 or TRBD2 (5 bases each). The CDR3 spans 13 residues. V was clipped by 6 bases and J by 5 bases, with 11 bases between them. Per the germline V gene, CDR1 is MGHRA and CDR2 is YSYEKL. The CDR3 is CASRSQGDNEQFF. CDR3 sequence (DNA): TGCGCCAGCAGAAGTCAGGGAGACAATGAGCAGTTCTTC.

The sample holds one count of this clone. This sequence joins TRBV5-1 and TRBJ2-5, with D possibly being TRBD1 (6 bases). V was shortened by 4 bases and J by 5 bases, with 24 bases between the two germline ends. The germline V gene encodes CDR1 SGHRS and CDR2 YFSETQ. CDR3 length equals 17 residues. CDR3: CASSLLGRQDLGETQYF. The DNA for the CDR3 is TGCGCCAGCAGCCTCTTGGGGAGACAGGATTTAGGGGAGACCCAGTACTTC.

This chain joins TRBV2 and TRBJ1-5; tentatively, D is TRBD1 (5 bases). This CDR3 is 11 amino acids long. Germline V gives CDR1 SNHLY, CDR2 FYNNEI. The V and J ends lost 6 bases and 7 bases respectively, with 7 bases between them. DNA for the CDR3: TGTGCCAGCAGCAGGGACCAGCCCCAGCATTTT. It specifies CASSRDQPQHF.

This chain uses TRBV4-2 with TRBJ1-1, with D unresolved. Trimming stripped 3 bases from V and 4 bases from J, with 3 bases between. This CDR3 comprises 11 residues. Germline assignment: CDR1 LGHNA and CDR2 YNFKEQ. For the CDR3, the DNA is TGTGCCAGCAGCCACAGCACTGAAGCTTTCTTT. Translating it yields CASSHSTEAFF.

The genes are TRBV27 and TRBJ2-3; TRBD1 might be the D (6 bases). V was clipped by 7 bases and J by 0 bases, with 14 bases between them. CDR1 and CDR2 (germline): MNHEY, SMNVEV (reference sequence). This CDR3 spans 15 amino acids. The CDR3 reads CASTIGQSSTDTQYF. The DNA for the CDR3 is TGTGCCAGCACTATCGGACAGTCTAGCACAGATACGCAGTATTTT.